This TCR beta chain stems from a study of T cells after yellow fever vaccination. Study-wide results and caveats: One caveat is that FACS-sorted repertoires could contain abundant clonotypes contaminating from the bulk population. Clones that expanded after primary vaccination mostly reappeared after the booster (just under 98% CD4, roughly 90% CD8).

Points on this clonotype: Its antigen remains unknown.

Germline CDR1 MGHRA, CDR2 YSYEKL. The CDR3 is 13 amino acids. V gave up 1 base and J gave up 6 bases, with 9 bases separating them. TCRdb re-derived calls from the 5' RACE reads in MiXCR, one entry per CDR3 protein. The sample has some 320,000 distinct CDR3 sequences, around 4.4% seen once. The specimen comprised PBMCs, sampled 15 days after the yellow fever booster vaccination. This chain joins TRBV4-1 and TRBJ1-1; D perhaps matches TRBD1 (5 bases). This TCR was sampled from a man between 18 and 29 years old who received the YFV17D yellow fever vaccine. The CDR3 loop is CASSQAWGAEAFF. For the CDR3, the DNA is TGCGCCAGCAGCCAAGCATGGGGCGCTGAAGCTTTCTTT.